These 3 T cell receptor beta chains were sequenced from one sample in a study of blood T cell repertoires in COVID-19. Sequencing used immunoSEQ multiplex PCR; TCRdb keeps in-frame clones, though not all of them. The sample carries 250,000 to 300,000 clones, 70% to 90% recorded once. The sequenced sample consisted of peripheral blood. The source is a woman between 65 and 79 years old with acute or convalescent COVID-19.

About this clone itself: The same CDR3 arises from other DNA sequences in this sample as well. CDR3 coding DNA: TGTGCCAGCTCACCAATGGGGCGGACAGATACGCAGTATTTT. It translates to CASSPMGRTDTQYF. This chain links TRBV18 with TRBJ2-3, with TRBD1 as a possible D gene (5 bases). The germline V and J ends were trimmed by 2 bases and 3 bases, with 9 bases remaining between them. From germline, CDR1 is KGHSH and CDR2 LQKENI. The CDR3 is 14 amino acids.

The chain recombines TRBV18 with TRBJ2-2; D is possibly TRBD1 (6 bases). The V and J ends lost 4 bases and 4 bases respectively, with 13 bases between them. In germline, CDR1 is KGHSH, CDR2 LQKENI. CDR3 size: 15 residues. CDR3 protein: CASSLGQRSTGELFF. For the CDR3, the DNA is TGTGCCAGCTCACTAGGACAGAGGAGCACCGGGGAGCTGTTTTTT. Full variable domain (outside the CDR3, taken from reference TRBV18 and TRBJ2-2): NAGVMQNPRHLVRRRGQEARLRCSPMKGHSHVYWYRQLPEEGLKFMVYLQKENIIDESGMPKERFSAEFPKEGPSILRIQQVVRGDSAAYFCASSLGQRSTGELFFGEGSRLTVL.

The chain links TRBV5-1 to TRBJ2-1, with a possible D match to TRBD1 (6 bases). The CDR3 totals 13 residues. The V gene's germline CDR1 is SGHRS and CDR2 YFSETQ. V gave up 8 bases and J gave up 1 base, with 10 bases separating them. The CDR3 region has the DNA TGCGCCAGTCGACAGGTGTCCTACAATGAGCAGTTCTTC. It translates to CASRQVSYNEQFF.